Below are 4 T cell receptor beta chains sequenced from a single sample in a study of regulatory T cells in long-lasting Graves disease. With iRepertoire HTBI primers and Arm-PCR of CDR3 regions, TCR beta libraries were built. TCRdb analysed the multiplex PCR reads with MiXCR anew, one entry per CDR3 protein. The sample records approximately 350,000 distinct CDR3 sequences, roughly 17% being singletons. Noted time point: newly diagnosed GD, antithyroid drugs for less than 3 months. Extracted PBMC RNA gave rise to the TCR library. These same data were also listed under a study on T cells in Graves' hyperthyroidism and ophthalmopathy.

Source: peripheral blood mononuclear cells (PBMCs), taken at new diagnosis, from a patient treated with antithyroid drugs. All receptors come from a man in his forties or fifties with Graves disease.

This clonotype showed up just a few times. The J gene is TRBJ2-4, the V gene TRBV18, with 10 bases lining up with TRBD1. The V and J ends lost 8 bases and 13 bases, in that order; junction bases with no gene match: 14. CDR1 and CDR2 (germline): KGHSH, LQKENI. The CDR3 extends over 14 amino acids. The DNA for the CDR3 is TGTGCCAGCCGACAGGGGGCCTTGAAAGAGGCCCAGTACTTC. This gives the protein CASRQGALKEAQYF.

The rearrangement uses TRBV9 and TRBJ2-1; TRBD2 matches at 9 bases. The V and J ends lost 0 bases and 4 bases, in that order; junction bases with no gene match: 5. The CDR3 consists of 16 residues. Per the germline V gene, CDR1 is SGDLS and CDR2 is YYNGEE. Written as DNA, the CDR3 is TGTGCCAGCAGCGTAGCTGGGCGGGGGGGGTACAATGAGCAGTTCTTC. Protein product: CASSVAGRGGYNEQFF.

This chain joins TRBV5-5 and TRBJ2-2; D assignment may be TRBD1 or TRBD2 (5 bases each). Deletions cut 5 bases from V and 0 bases from J, with 14 bases between. The CDR3 length is 16 residues. Germline CDR1 and CDR2: SGHKS and YYEKEE (reference sequence). This chain's CDR3 is CASSHRGPANTGELFF. The DNA for the CDR3 is TGTGCCAGCAGTCATAGGGGACCCGCGAACACCGGGGAGCTGTTTTTT.

This clonotype has ten or more counts. The gene calls are TRBV18 and TRBJ2-7; possibly TRBD1 for D (6 bases). The CDR3 has 14 residues. Deletions cut 2 bases from V and 2 bases from J, with 10 bases between. Germline CDR1 KGHSH, CDR2 LQKENI. CDR3 bases: TGTGCCAGCTCACCAGAGCAGGGGCCCTACGAGCAGTACTTC. Protein sequence: CASSPEQGPYEQYF.